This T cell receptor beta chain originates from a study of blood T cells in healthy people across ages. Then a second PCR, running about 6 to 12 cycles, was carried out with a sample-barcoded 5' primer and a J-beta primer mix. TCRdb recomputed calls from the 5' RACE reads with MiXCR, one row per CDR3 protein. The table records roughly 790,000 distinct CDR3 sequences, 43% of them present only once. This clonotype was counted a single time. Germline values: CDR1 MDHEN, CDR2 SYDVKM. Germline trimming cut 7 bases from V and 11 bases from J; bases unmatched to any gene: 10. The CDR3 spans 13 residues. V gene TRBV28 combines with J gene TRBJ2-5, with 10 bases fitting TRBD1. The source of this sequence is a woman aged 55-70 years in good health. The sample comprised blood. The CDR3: CASTKGQGGEQYF. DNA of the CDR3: TGTGCCAGCACCAAAGGACAGGGGGGTGAGCAGTACTTC.